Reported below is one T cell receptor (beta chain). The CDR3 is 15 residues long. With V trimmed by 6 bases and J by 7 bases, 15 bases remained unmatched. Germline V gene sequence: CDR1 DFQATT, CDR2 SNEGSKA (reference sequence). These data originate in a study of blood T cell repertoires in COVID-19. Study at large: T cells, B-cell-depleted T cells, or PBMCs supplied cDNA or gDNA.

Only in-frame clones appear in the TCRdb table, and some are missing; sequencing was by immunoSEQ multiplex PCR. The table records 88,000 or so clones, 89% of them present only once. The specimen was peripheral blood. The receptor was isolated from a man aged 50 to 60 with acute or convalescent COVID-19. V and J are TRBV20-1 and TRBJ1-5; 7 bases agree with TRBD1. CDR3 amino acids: CSASTGQSVGQPQHF. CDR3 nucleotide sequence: TGCAGTGCCAGTACGGGACAGAGCGTGGGACAGCCCCAGCATTTT.